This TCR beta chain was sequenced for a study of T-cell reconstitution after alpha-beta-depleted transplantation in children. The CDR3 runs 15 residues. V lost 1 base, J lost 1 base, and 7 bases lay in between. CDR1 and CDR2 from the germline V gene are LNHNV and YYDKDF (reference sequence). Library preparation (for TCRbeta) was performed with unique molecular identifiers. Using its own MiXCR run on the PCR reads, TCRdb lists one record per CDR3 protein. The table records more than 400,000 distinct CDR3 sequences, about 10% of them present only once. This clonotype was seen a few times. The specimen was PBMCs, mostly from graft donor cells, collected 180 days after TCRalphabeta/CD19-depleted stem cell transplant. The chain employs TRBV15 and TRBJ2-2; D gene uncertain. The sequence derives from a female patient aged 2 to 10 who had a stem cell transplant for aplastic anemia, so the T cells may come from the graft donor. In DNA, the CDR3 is TGTGCCACCAGCAGAGCCGGAGAGAACACCGGGGAGCTGTTTTTT. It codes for CATSRAGENTGELFF. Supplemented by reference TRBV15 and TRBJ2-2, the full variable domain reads DAMVIQNPRYQVTQFGKPVTLSCSQTLNHNVMYWYQQKSSQAPKLLFHYYDKDFNNEADTPDNFQSRRPNTSFCFLDIRSPGLGDTAMYLCATSRAGENTGELFFGEGSRLTVL.